The 9 T cell receptor beta chains below all came from one sample that was sequenced in a study of blood T cell repertoires in COVID-19. Sequenced by immunoSEQ multiplex PCR; TCRdb stores in-frame clones only, minus some. The data show roughly 240,000 clones, 70% to 90% seen once. Sequenced: PBMCs or T cells enriched from blood (not recorded which). The receptors were gathered from a woman aged 50 to 65 with acute COVID-19.

This rearrangement joins TRBV11-2 to TRBJ1-1; no firm D call. Trimming took off 3 bases at V and 2 bases at J, with 7 bases between the two ends. This CDR3 is 13 amino acids long. CDR1 is SGHAT and CDR2 is FQNNGV in the germline V gene. The CDR3 protein is CASSFQQNTEAFF. Written as DNA, the CDR3 is TGTGCCAGCAGCTTTCAACAAAACACTGAAGCTTTCTTT.

The chain uses TRBV30 and TRBJ1-6; 7 bases fit TRBD1. CDR3 length: 14 amino acids. V was clipped by 5 bases and J by 7 bases; unmatched bases: 8. Germline-derived CDR1 and CDR2 are GTSNPN and SVGIG (reference sequence). In nucleotides, the CDR3 is TGTGCCTGGTTACAGGGGATGGGCAATTCACCCCTCCACTTT. Encoded protein: CAWLQGMGNSPLHF.

This clone was counted a few times. The rearrangement uses TRBV5-4 and TRBJ2-3; 8 bases align to TRBD1. With V trimmed by 2 bases and J by 2 bases, 16 bases remained unmatched. This CDR3 is built from 19 residues. CDR1 is SGHNT, CDR2 YYREEE, per germline (reference sequence). For the CDR3, the DNA is TGTGCCAGCAGCTTTTCTGGACAGGGAAAACCAACATACACAGATACGCAGTATTTT. Amino acids: CASSFSGQGKPTYTDTQYF.

The sample holds one count of this clone. The chain carries TRBV28 and TRBJ1-5; 9 bases agree with TRBD1. Per germline, CDR1 MDHEN and CDR2 SYDVKM. The CDR3 runs 14 residues. V trimming: 8 bases; J trimming: 9 bases; junction bases outside the gene matches: 11. In DNA form, the CDR3 reads TGTGCCAGCTCCGGACAGGGGAGGCGTGGGCCCCAGCATTTT. It is translated as CASSGQGRRGPQHF. The full variable domain, rest sourced from reference TRBV28 and TRBJ1-5, is DVKVTQSSRYLVKRTGEKVFLECVQDMDHENMFWYRQDPGLGLRLIYFSYDVKMKEKGDIPEGYSVSREKKERFSLILESASTNQTSMYLCASSGQGRRGPQHFGDGTRLSIL.

A few counts support this clone. The gene calls are TRBV7-2 and TRBJ1-4; the match to TRBD1 covers 10 bases. Losses at the gene ends were 5 bases for V and 6 bases for J; bases not matched to a gene: 6. The CDR3 is made up of 15 amino acids. Germline CDR1 and CDR2: SGHTA and FQGNSA. For the CDR3, the DNA is TGTGCCAGCAGCCCCTCCGGGACAGGGGATGAAAAACTGTTTTTT. Protein product: CASSPSGTGDEKLFF.

J is TRBJ1-1 and V is TRBV18; 9 bases align to TRBD1. The CDR3 is 14 amino acids. V shed 6 bases, J shed 3 bases, and the junction held 5 bases outside the gene matches. Germline assignment: CDR1 KGHSH and CDR2 LQKENI. CDR3: CASSRDRDYTEAFF. The CDR3 nucleotides read TGTGCCAGCTCTCGGGACAGGGACTACACTGAAGCTTTCTTT.

The chain is built from TRBV30 and TRBJ1-6; D uncertain. V was cut by 4 bases and J by 5 bases, with 9 bases left in between. This CDR3 contains 13 residues. CDR1 is GTSNPN and CDR2 is SVGIG in the germline V gene (reference sequence). CDR3 amino acids: CAWTVTDNSPLHF. CDR3 nucleotide sequence: TGTGCCTGGACTGTGACTGATAATTCACCCCTCCACTTT.

The chain employs TRBV29-1 and TRBJ1-2, with D possibly being TRBD1 (5 bases). The CDR3 extends over 16 amino acids. V was trimmed by 0 bases and J by 5 bases, leaving 19 bases between them. Germline values: CDR1 SQVTM, CDR2 ANQGSEA. The chain's CDR3 is CSVEDLRGDSRYGYTF. The CDR3 DNA sequence: TGCAGCGTTGAAGATCTACGAGGGGACTCTCGTTATGGCTACACCTTC. The whole variable domain, remainder taken from reference TRBV29-1 and TRBJ1-2, is SAVISQKPSRDICQRGTSLTIQCQVDSQVTMMFWYRQQPGQSLTLIATANQGSEATYESGFVIDKFPISRPNLTFSTLTVSNMSPEDSSIYLCSVEDLRGDSRYGYTFGSGTRLTVV.

The rearrangement links TRBV29-1 to TRBJ2-7; D is ambiguous. The germline V gene has CDR1 SQVTM and CDR2 ANQGSEA. Trimming took off 4 bases at V and 4 bases at J, with 8 bases between the two ends. The CDR3 has 11 residues. The CDR3 region has the DNA TGCAGCGTTGTCGCGGTGTACGAGCAGTACTTC. Translation gives CSVVAVYEQYF.